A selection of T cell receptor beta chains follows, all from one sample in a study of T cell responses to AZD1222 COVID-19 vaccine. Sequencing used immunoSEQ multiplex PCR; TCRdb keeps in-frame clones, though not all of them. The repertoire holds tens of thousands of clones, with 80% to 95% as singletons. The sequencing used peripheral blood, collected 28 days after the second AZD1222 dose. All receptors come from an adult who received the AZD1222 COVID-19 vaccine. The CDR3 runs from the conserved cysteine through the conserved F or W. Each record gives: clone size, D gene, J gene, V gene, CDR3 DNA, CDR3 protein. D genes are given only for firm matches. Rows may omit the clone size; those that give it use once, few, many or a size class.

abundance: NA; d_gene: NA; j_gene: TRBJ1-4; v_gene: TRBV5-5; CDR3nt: TGTGCCAGCAGGCAGGGAGCAACTAATGAAAAACTGTTTTTT; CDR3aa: CASRQGATNEKLFF
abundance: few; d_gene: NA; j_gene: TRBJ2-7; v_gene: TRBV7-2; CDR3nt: TGTGCCAGCAGCTTTCCTACAGGAGGTGGCTACGAGCAGTACTTC; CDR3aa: CASSFPTGGGYEQYF
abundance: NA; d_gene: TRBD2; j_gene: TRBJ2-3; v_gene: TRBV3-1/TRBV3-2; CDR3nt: TGTGCCAGCAGCCAAGATCTAGCGGGAGTATATACGCAGTATTTT; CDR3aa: CASSQDLAGVYTQYF
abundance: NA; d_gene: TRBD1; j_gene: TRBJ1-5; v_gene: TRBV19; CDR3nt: TGTGCCACCCTCGACAGGGGGCTGAATCAGCCCCAGCATTTT; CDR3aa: CATLDRGLNQPQHF
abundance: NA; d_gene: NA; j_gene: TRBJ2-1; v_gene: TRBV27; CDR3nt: TGTGCCAGCAGTTTATCGACGGGGAATGAGCAGTTCTTC; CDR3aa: CASSLSTGNEQFF
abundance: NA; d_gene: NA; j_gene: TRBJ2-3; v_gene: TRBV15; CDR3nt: TGTGCCACCAGCTCCCGGACGGCTAACCCCACAGATACGCAGTATTTT; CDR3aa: CATSSRTANPTDTQYF
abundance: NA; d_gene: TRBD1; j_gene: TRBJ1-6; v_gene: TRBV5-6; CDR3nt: TGTGCCAGCAGGGCGACAGGGGGATCACCCCTCCACTTT; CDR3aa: CASRATGGSPLHF
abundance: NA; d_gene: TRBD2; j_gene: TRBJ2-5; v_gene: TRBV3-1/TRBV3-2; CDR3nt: TGTGCCAGCAGCCTGAGGAGTAGCGGGGGGCAAGAGACCCAGTACTTC; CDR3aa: CASSLRSSGGQETQYF
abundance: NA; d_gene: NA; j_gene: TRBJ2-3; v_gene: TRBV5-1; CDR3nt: TGCGCCAGCAGCTTGAACGCTCTGGATAGCACAGATACGCAGTATTTT; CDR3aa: CASSLNALDSTDTQYF
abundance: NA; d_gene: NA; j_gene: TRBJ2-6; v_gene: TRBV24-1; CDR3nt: TGTTTTCTACTTAGCCTAGGGACTCCTGGGGCCAACGTCCTGACTTTC; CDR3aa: CFLLSLGTPGANVLTF
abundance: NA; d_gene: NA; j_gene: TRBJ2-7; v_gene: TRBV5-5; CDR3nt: TGTGCCAGCAGCTTGGGGAACGAGCAGTACTTC; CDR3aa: CASSLGNEQYF
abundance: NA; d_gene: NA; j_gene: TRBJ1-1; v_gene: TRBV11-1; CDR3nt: TGTGCCAGCAGCCCCGGTCCCGCCGGGAGACCTTTTGAAGCTTTCTTT; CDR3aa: CASSPGPAGRPFEAFF
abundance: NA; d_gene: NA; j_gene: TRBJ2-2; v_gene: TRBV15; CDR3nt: TGTGCCACCAGCAAAAACACCGGGGAGCTGTTTTTT; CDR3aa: CATSKNTGELFF
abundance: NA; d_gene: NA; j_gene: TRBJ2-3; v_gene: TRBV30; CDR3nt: TGTGCCTGGAGTCCCCTCATGGGAAACACAGATACGCAGTATTTT; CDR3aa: CAWSPLMGNTDTQYF
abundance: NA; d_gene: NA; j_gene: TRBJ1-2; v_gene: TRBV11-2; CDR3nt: TGTGCCAGCAGCTTAGATGGGCAGGGCTGGTATGGCTACACCTTC; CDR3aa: CASSLDGQGWYGYTF
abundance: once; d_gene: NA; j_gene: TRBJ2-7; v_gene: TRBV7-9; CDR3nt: TGTGCCGGAATGGGCGGAACTTCCTACGAGCAGTACTTC; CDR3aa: CAGMGGTSYEQYF
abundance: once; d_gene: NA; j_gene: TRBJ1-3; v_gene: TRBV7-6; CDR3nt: TGTGCCAGCAGCTTAGAAGGCGGGTCTGGAAACACCATATATTTT; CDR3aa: CASSLEGGSGNTIYF
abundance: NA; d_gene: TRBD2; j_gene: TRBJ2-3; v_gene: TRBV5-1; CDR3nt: TGCGCCAGCAGCGATAGCGGGCGCACAGATACGCAGTATTTT; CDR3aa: CASSDSGRTDTQYF
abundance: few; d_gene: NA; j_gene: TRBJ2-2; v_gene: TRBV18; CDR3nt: TGTGCCAGCTCACCTGATCGGAACACCGGGGAGCTGTTTTTT; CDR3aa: CASSPDRNTGELFF
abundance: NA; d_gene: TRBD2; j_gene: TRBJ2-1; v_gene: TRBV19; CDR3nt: TGTGCCAGTACAATTACTAGCGGGAGATTTCATGAGCAGTTCTTC; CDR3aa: CASTITSGRFHEQFF
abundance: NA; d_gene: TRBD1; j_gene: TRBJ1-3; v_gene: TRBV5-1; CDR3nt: TGCGCCAGCAGCTTGGGAATTGGGCGGACAGGGCCCCTCTCTGGAAACACCATATATTTT; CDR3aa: CASSLGIGRTGPLSGNTIYF
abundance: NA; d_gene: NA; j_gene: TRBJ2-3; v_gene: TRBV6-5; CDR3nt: TGTGCCAGCAGCTACCGAGTACTAGGGTTGGATACGCAGTATTTT; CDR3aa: CASSYRVLGLDTQYF
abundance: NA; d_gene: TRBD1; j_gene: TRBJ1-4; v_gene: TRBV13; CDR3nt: TGTGCCAGCAGCCCCAGACAGGGTGGTGAAAAACTGTTTTTT; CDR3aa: CASSPRQGGEKLFF
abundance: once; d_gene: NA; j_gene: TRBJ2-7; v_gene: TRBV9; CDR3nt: TGTGCCAGCAGCCCACTCGGGACTGCCTCCTACGAGCAGTACTTC; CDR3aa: CASSPLGTASYEQYF
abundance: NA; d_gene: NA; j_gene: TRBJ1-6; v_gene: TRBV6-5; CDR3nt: TGTGCCAGCAGTTACAGGGGTGGTAATTCACCCCTCCACTTT; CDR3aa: CASSYRGGNSPLHF
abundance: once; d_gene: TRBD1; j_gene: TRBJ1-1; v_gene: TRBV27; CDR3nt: TGTGCCTCCCTAACCCGGACAGGGGAGGATACTGAAGCTTTCTTT; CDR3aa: CASLTRTGEDTEAFF
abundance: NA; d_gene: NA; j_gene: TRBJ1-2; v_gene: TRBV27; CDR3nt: TGTGCCAGCAGTTTCCGGGGACGGTATGGCTACACCTTC; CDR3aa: CASSFRGRYGYTF
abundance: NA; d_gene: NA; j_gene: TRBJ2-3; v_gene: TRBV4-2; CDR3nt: TGTGCCAGCACCGGATGGGACAAATATACGCAGTATTTT; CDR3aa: CASTGWDKYTQYF
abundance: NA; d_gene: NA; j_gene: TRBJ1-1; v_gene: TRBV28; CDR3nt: TGTGCCAGCAGGTACCAGACAGAGAACACTGAAGCTTTCTTT; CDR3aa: CASRYQTENTEAFF
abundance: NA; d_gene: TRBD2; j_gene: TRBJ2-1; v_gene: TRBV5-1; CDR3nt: TGCGCCAGCAGCTTGATAGGACTAGCGGGAGGGCCGAGCTCCTACAATGAGCAGTTCTTC; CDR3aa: CASSLIGLAGGPSSYNEQFF
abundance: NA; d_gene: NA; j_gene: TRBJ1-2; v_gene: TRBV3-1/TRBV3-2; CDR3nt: TGTGCCAGCAGCAGTCGACGGGCGAAGGGCTATGGCTACACCTTC; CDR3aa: CASSSRRAKGYGYTF
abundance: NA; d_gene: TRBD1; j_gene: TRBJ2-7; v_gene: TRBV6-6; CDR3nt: TGTGCCAGCAGTCTGACCGGGACAGGGGTCTACGAGCAGTACTTC; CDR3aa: CASSLTGTGVYEQYF
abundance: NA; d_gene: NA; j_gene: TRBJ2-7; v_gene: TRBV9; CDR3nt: TGTGCCAGCAGCGTAGAATCTAGCAGCTCCTACGAGCAGTACTTC; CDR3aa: CASSVESSSSYEQYF
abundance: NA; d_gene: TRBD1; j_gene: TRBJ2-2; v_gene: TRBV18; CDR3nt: TGTGCCAGCTCACCACCGAACAGGGGTGACACCGGGGAGCTGTTTTTT; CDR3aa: CASSPPNRGDTGELFF
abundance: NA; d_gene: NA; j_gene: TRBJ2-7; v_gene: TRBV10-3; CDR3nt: TGTGCCATCACTAGCTCCTACGAGCAGTACTTC; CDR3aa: CAITSSYEQYF
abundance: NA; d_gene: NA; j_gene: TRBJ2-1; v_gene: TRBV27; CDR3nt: TGTGCCAGCAGCCCGAGTAGCGGAAACTCCTACAATGAGCAGTTCTTC; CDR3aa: CASSPSSGNSYNEQFF
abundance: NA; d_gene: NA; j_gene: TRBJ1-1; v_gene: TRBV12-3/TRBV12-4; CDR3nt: TGTGCCAGCAGTTTATCACCGAACACTGAAGCTTTCTTT; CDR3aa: CASSLSPNTEAFF
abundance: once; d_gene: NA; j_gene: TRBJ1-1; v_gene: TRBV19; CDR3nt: TGTGCCGTTAGAAGTAGTTGGATGAACACTGAAGCTTTCTTT; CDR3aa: CAVRSSWMNTEAFF
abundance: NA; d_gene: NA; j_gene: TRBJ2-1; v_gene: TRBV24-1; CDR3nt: TGTGCCACCAGCCGCCCCCTCTACAGAGGTGAGCAGTTCTTC; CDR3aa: CATSRPLYRGEQFF
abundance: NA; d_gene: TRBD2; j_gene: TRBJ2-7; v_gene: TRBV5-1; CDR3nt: TGCGCCAGCAGCTTGCAGGGGACTAGCGGGAGGGTTGACGAGCAGTACTTC; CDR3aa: CASSLQGTSGRVDEQYF
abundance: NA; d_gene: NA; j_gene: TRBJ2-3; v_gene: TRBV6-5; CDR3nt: TGTGCCAGTGTAACTCGGGGCAGGGGAACAGATACGCAGTATTTT; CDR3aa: CASVTRGRGTDTQYF
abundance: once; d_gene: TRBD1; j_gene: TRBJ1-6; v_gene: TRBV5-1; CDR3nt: TGCGCCAGCAGCATCGGACAGGGAGCCTATAATTCACCCCTCCACTTT; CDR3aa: CASSIGQGAYNSPLHF
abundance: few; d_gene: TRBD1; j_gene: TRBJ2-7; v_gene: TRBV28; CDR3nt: TGTGCCAGCAGTTTCATAAGGAGAGGATTGGGACAGGGGCACTTC; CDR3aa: CASSFIRRGLGQGHF
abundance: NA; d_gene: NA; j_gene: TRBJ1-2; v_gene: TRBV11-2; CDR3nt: TGTGCCAGCAGCTCACACATTGGGGCAGCCTATGGCTACACCTTC; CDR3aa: CASSSHIGAAYGYTF
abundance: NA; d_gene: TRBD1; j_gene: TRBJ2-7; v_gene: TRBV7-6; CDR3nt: TGTGCCAGCAGCTTAGGTTCGGGACAGACCTACGAGCAGTACTTC; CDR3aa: CASSLGSGQTYEQYF
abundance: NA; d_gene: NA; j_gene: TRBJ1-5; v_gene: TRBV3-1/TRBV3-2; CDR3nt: TGTGCCAGCAGCCAAGATCTTAATCAGCCCCAGCATTTT; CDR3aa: CASSQDLNQPQHF
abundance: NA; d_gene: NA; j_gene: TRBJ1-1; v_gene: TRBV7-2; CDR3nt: TGTGCCAGCAGCACACAGGGTGGGAACACTGAAGCTTTCTTT; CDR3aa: CASSTQGGNTEAFF
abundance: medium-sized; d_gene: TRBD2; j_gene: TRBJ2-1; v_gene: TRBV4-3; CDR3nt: TGCGCCAGCAGCCCACAGGGACTAGCGGAATACAATGAGCAGTTCTTC; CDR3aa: CASSPQGLAEYNEQFF
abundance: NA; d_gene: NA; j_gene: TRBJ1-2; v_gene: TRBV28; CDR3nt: TGTGCCAGCGGGCTACGAGGCTACACCTTC; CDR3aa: CASGLRGYTF
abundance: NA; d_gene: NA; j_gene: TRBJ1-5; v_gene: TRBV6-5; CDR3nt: TGTGCCAGCAGAAGAGACAGGAGCAATCAGCCCCAGCATTTT; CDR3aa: CASRRDRSNQPQHF
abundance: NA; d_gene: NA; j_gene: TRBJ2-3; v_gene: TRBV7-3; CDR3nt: TGTGCCAGCAGCTTAACTAGCGACACAGATACGCAGTATTTT; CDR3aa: CASSLTSDTDTQYF
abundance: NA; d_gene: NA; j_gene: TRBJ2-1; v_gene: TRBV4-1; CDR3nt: TGCGCCAGCAGCCTAGCGTCGAGCTCCTACAATGAGCAGTTCTTC; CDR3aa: CASSLASSSYNEQFF
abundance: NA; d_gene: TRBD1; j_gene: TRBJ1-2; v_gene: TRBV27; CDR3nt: TGTGCCAGCAGTTTATCCCCCCGCGCGACAGGGGGGTATGGCTACACCTTC; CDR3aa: CASSLSPRATGGYGYTF